This passage covers 3 T cell receptor beta chains from one sample sequenced in a study of T cell responses to AZD1222 COVID-19 vaccine. Assay used: immunoSEQ multiplex PCR; TCRdb lists only in-frame clones, some missing. The table has 130,000 to 150,000 clones, approximately 92% seen once. This material consisted of peripheral blood, taken on day 0 of AZD1222 vaccination. The receptors shown here come from an adult in good health.

The V gene is TRBV19, the J gene TRBJ2-5; D is ambiguous. The CDR3 is 12 amino acids. Trimming stripped 6 bases from V and 0 bases from J, with 5 bases between. The germline V gene encodes CDR1 LNHDA and CDR2 SQIVND (reference sequence). CDR3 sequence (DNA): TGTGCCAGTAGCCCTAACCAAGAGACCCAGTACTTC. As protein: CASSPNQETQYF. The full variable domain, rest sourced from reference TRBV19 and TRBJ2-5, is DGGITQSPKYLFRKEGQNVTLSCEQNLNHDAMYWYRQDPGQGLRLIYYSQIVNDFQKGDIAEGYSVSREKKESFPLTVTSAQKNPTAFYLCASSPNQETQYFGPGTRLLVL.

J is TRBJ1-2 and V is TRBV30; D call uncertain. CDR1 and CDR2 (germline): GTSNPN, SVGIG (reference sequence). The CDR3 totals 12 residues. Trimming left V 0 bases short and J 8 bases short, with 10 bases between. CDR3 residues: CAWSVIGGGYTF. The CDR3 nucleotides are TGTGCCTGGAGTGTAATTGGCGGGGGCTACACCTTC. Together with reference TRBV30 and TRBJ1-2, the CDR3 gives the full variable domain: SQTIHQWPATLVQPVGSPLSLECTVEGTSNPNLYWYRQAAGRGLQLLFYSVGIGQISSEVPQNLSASRPQDRQFILSSKKLLLSDSGFYLCAWSVIGGGYTFGSGTRLTVV.

The V and J genes are TRBV19 and TRBJ2-7, with 8 bases matching TRBD1. There are 13 residues in the CDR3. Germline V CDR1 and CDR2: LNHDA, SQIVND (reference sequence). The J segment lost 9 bases and the V segment lost 5 bases, leaving 9 bases of the junction unmatched. CDR3 bases: TGTGCCAGTAGTCCAGGACAGGGTGTAGGGCAGTACTTC. As protein: CASSPGQGVGQYF.